This is a list of T cell receptor beta chains from one sample in a study of cytomegalovirus exposure and HLA in healthy donors. Profiled with immunoSEQ multiplex PCR; TCRdb holds only in-frame clones, not every one. The sample records about 140,000 clones, about 75% being singletons. What was sequenced was PBMCs. Receptors were obtained from a man aged 35-49 years in good health and CMV-seronegative. CDR3s include the opening cysteine and the closing phenylalanine or tryptophan. The D gene is left open where the match is weak. Clone size is given for some rows only: seen once, a few or many times, or a class if the clone is expanded.

v_call: TRBV18; d_call: TRBD2; j_call: TRBJ2-3; clone_size: NA; cdr3_aa: CASSPGTSGRLTDTQYF; cdr3_nt: TGTGCCAGCTCACCAGGGACTAGCGGGAGACTCACAGATACGCAGTATTTT
v_call: TRBV29-1; d_call: NA; j_call: TRBJ1-2; clone_size: NA; cdr3_aa: CSVGGPGSNYGYTF; cdr3_nt: TGCAGCGTGGGGGGGCCGGGATCCAACTATGGCTACACCTTC
v_call: TRBV4-3; d_call: TRBD1; j_call: TRBJ2-2; clone_size: few; cdr3_aa: CASSLLGGSVTGELFF; cdr3_nt: TGCGCCAGCAGCCTATTAGGGGGCTCTGTCACCGGGGAGCTGTTTTTT
v_call: TRBV15; d_call: NA; j_call: TRBJ2-7; clone_size: NA; cdr3_aa: CATSRGSYEQYF; cdr3_nt: TGTGCCACCAGCAGAGGTTCCTACGAGCAGTACTTC
v_call: TRBV15; d_call: NA; j_call: TRBJ1-6; clone_size: NA; cdr3_aa: CATSRAGSSPLHF; cdr3_nt: TGTGCCACCAGCAGGGCAGGGTCTTCACCCCTCCACTTT
v_call: TRBV15; d_call: NA; j_call: TRBJ1-2; clone_size: NA; cdr3_aa: CATSRATLGRYTF; cdr3_nt: TGTGCCACCAGCAGAGCGACACTGGGGCGCTACACCTTC
v_call: TRBV29-1; d_call: TRBD1; j_call: TRBJ2-2; clone_size: NA; cdr3_aa: CSGAGTENTGELFF; cdr3_nt: TGCAGCGGTGCCGGGACAGAGAACACCGGGGAGCTGTTTTTT
v_call: TRBV28; d_call: TRBD1; j_call: TRBJ1-5; clone_size: NA; cdr3_aa: CASILAGQINQPQHF; cdr3_nt: TGTGCCAGCATCTTGGCGGGACAGATTAATCAGCCCCAGCATTTT
v_call: TRBV5-1; d_call: NA; j_call: TRBJ2-7; clone_size: NA; cdr3_aa: CASSTFSTGDTYEQYF; cdr3_nt: TGCGCCAGCAGCACCTTTTCGACGGGGGATACCTACGAGCAGTACTTC
v_call: TRBV9; d_call: TRBD2; j_call: TRBJ2-2; clone_size: NA; cdr3_aa: CASTQRGAGVTGELFF; cdr3_nt: TGTGCCAGCACCCAAAGGGGAGCGGGGGTCACCGGGGAGCTGTTTTTT
v_call: TRBV6-5; d_call: TRBD2; j_call: TRBJ2-1; clone_size: NA; cdr3_aa: CASSPTLGLANEQFF; cdr3_nt: TGTGCCAGCAGCCCTACCCTGGGACTAGCGAATGAGCAGTTCTTC
v_call: TRBV28; d_call: NA; j_call: TRBJ1-1; clone_size: NA; cdr3_aa: CASQGQRAFF; cdr3_nt: TGTGCCAGCCAGGGACAAAGGGCTTTCTTT
v_call: TRBV5-1; d_call: TRBD1; j_call: TRBJ2-1; clone_size: NA; cdr3_aa: CASSLAGTGGREQFF; cdr3_nt: TGCGCCAGCAGCTTGGCCGGGACAGGGGGCAGGGAGCAGTTCTTC
v_call: TRBV20-1; d_call: NA; j_call: TRBJ1-2; clone_size: NA; cdr3_aa: CSGGEPYGYTF; cdr3_nt: TGCAGTGGGGGGGAGCCCTATGGCTACACCTTC
v_call: TRBV19; d_call: NA; j_call: TRBJ2-2; clone_size: NA; cdr3_aa: CASSIRTDGELFF; cdr3_nt: TGTGCCAGTAGTATCAGGACAGACGGGGAGCTGTTTTTT
v_call: TRBV15; d_call: NA; j_call: TRBJ1-1; clone_size: NA; cdr3_aa: CATSSWTRGGTEAFF; cdr3_nt: TGTGCCACCAGCTCCTGGACCCGGGGGGGGACTGAAGCTTTCTTT
v_call: TRBV7-9; d_call: TRBD1; j_call: TRBJ1-1; clone_size: NA; cdr3_aa: CASSRPGQTNTEAFF; cdr3_nt: TGTGCCAGCAGCCGACCGGGACAGACGAACACTGAAGCTTTCTTT
v_call: TRBV19; d_call: NA; j_call: TRBJ1-1; clone_size: NA; cdr3_aa: CASSIQGNTEAFF; cdr3_nt: TGTGCCAGTAGTATACAGGGGAACACTGAAGCTTTCTTT
v_call: TRBV5-6; d_call: NA; j_call: TRBJ1-1; clone_size: NA; cdr3_aa: CASSSVRDYTEAFF; cdr3_nt: TGTGCCAGCAGCTCAGTCCGGGATTACACTGAAGCTTTCTTT
v_call: TRBV19; d_call: NA; j_call: TRBJ2-6; clone_size: once; cdr3_aa: CASRIQARGSGANVLTF; cdr3_nt: TGTGCCAGTCGAATACAGGCTCGAGGTTCTGGGGCCAACGTCCTGACTTTC
v_call: TRBV5-1; d_call: TRBD1; j_call: TRBJ1-2; clone_size: NA; cdr3_aa: CASSLAGTGSGYTF; cdr3_nt: TGCGCCAGCAGCTTGGCGGGGACAGGGAGCGGCTACACCTTC
v_call: TRBV5-4; d_call: NA; j_call: TRBJ2-1; clone_size: NA; cdr3_aa: CASSYTSYNEQFF; cdr3_nt: TGTGCCAGCAGCTACACCTCCTACAATGAGCAGTTCTTC
v_call: TRBV9; d_call: TRBD2; j_call: TRBJ2-1; clone_size: few; cdr3_aa: CASSVIAGEAEQFF; cdr3_nt: TGTGCCAGCAGCGTAATAGCGGGGGAGGCTGAGCAGTTCTTC
v_call: TRBV27; d_call: NA; j_call: TRBJ1-6; clone_size: NA; cdr3_aa: CASSSHTGNWGLSSPLHF; cdr3_nt: TGTGCCAGCAGTAGTCACACAGGGAATTGGGGCCTTAGTTCACCCCTCCACTTT
v_call: TRBV5-1; d_call: NA; j_call: TRBJ2-7; clone_size: few; cdr3_aa: CASSLLQGSRGEQYF; cdr3_nt: TGCGCCAGCAGCTTATTACAGGGCTCCCGTGGCGAGCAGTACTTC
v_call: TRBV11-2; d_call: NA; j_call: TRBJ1-1; clone_size: NA; cdr3_aa: CASSRAGRGDTEAFF; cdr3_nt: TGTGCCAGCAGCCGCGCCGGGCGGGGCGACACTGAAGCTTTCTTT
v_call: TRBV7-2; d_call: TRBD1; j_call: TRBJ2-3; clone_size: NA; cdr3_aa: CASSLTGTGGIDTQYF; cdr3_nt: TGTGCCAGCAGCCTGACCGGGACAGGGGGTATAGATACGCAGTATTTT
v_call: TRBV7-8; d_call: TRBD1; j_call: TRBJ1-1; clone_size: few; cdr3_aa: CASTWTGRNTEAFF; cdr3_nt: TGTGCCAGCACCTGGACAGGCAGGAACACTGAAGCTTTCTTT
v_call: TRBV14; d_call: TRBD1; j_call: TRBJ1-1; clone_size: NA; cdr3_aa: CASSQGTGRKNTEAFF; cdr3_nt: TGTGCCAGCAGCCAAGGGACAGGGAGGAAGAACACTGAAGCTTTCTTT
v_call: TRBV5-5; d_call: NA; j_call: TRBJ1-5; clone_size: NA; cdr3_aa: CASSPLGGINQPQHF; cdr3_nt: TGTGCCAGCAGCCCCTTGGGGGGAATCAATCAGCCCCAGCATTTT
v_call: TRBV11-2; d_call: NA; j_call: TRBJ1-6; clone_size: NA; cdr3_aa: CASTLGDISPLHF; cdr3_nt: TGTGCCAGCACCCTCGGGGACATCTCACCCCTCCACTTT
v_call: TRBV6-5; d_call: TRBD1; j_call: TRBJ1-5; clone_size: NA; cdr3_aa: CASRGQGGAQPQHF; cdr3_nt: TGTGCCAGCAGGGGACAGGGCGGTGCTCAGCCCCAGCATTTT
v_call: TRBV5-1; d_call: TRBD2; j_call: TRBJ2-1; clone_size: NA; cdr3_aa: CASSGRLAGAYNEQFF; cdr3_nt: TGCGCCAGCAGCGGGAGACTAGCGGGGGCCTACAATGAGCAGTTCTTC
v_call: TRBV13; d_call: TRBD2; j_call: TRBJ2-3; clone_size: NA; cdr3_aa: CASSLLASGITDTQYF; cdr3_nt: TGTGCCAGCAGCCTTCTGGCTAGCGGCATCACAGATACGCAGTATTTT
v_call: TRBV7-2; d_call: NA; j_call: TRBJ1-3; clone_size: few; cdr3_aa: CASSLARQGWGNTIYF; cdr3_nt: TGTGCCAGCAGCTTAGCTCGTCAGGGGTGGGGAAACACCATATATTTT
v_call: TRBV19; d_call: NA; j_call: TRBJ1-6; clone_size: NA; cdr3_aa: CASSMGGRTDSPLHF; cdr3_nt: TGTGCCAGTAGTATGGGGGGGCGAACGGATTCACCCCTCCACTTT
v_call: TRBV5-4; d_call: TRBD1; j_call: TRBJ1-6; clone_size: NA; cdr3_aa: CASSFGLQGASPLHF; cdr3_nt: TGTGCCAGCAGCTTTGGTTTGCAGGGGGCTTCACCCCTCCACTTT
v_call: TRBV27; d_call: NA; j_call: TRBJ1-1; clone_size: few; cdr3_aa: CASSRPGGDTEAFF; cdr3_nt: TGTGCCAGCAGTAGACCAGGAGGGGACACTGAAGCTTTCTTT
v_call: TRBV29-1; d_call: TRBD2; j_call: TRBJ2-5; clone_size: once; cdr3_aa: CSVAGGPGETQYF; cdr3_nt: TGCAGCGTTGCGGGGGGGCCGGGAGAGACCCAGTACTTC
v_call: TRBV20-1; d_call: NA; j_call: TRBJ2-7; clone_size: NA; cdr3_aa: CSASFSEQYF; cdr3_nt: TGCAGTGCTAGTTTTTCCGAGCAGTACTTC
v_call: TRBV5-1; d_call: TRBD1; j_call: TRBJ1-1; clone_size: NA; cdr3_aa: CASTSLTGANTEAFF; cdr3_nt: TGCGCCAGCACTTCCCTCACAGGGGCAAACACTGAAGCTTTCTTT
v_call: TRBV4-3; d_call: TRBD2; j_call: TRBJ2-7; clone_size: NA; cdr3_aa: CASSQGASGYEQYF; cdr3_nt: TGCGCCAGCAGCCAAGGCGCTAGCGGCTACGAGCAGTACTTC
v_call: TRBV7-6; d_call: NA; j_call: TRBJ2-3; clone_size: NA; cdr3_aa: CASSLGVSMDTQYF; cdr3_nt: TGTGCCAGCAGCTTAGGGGTTAGCATGGATACGCAGTATTTT
v_call: TRBV28; d_call: NA; j_call: TRBJ1-3; clone_size: NA; cdr3_aa: CASSSGVNTIYF; cdr3_nt: TGTGCCAGCAGTTCAGGGGTAAACACCATATATTTT
v_call: TRBV29-1; d_call: NA; j_call: TRBJ2-5; clone_size: NA; cdr3_aa: CSVEQGSETQYF; cdr3_nt: TGCAGCGTTGAGCAGGGGTCGGAGACCCAGTACTTC
v_call: TRBV7-9; d_call: TRBD2; j_call: TRBJ2-5; clone_size: NA; cdr3_aa: CASSLGLAEQETQYF; cdr3_nt: TGTGCCAGCAGTCTAGGACTAGCGGAACAAGAGACCCAGTACTTC
v_call: TRBV7-2; d_call: NA; j_call: TRBJ2-2; clone_size: once; cdr3_aa: CASSLFSGELFF; cdr3_nt: TGTGCCAGCAGCTTATTCTCCGGGGAGCTGTTTTTT
v_call: TRBV5-1; d_call: TRBD2; j_call: TRBJ2-1; clone_size: NA; cdr3_aa: CASSLPTSGGSFYNEQFF; cdr3_nt: TGCGCCAGCAGCTTGCCGACTAGCGGGGGGTCTTTCTACAATGAGCAGTTCTTC
v_call: TRBV13; d_call: TRBD1; j_call: TRBJ1-5; clone_size: NA; cdr3_aa: CASSLGGQGAQPQHF; cdr3_nt: TGTGCCAGCAGCTTAGGGGGACAGGGGGCACAGCCCCAGCATTTT
v_call: TRBV6-5; d_call: NA; j_call: TRBJ1-1; clone_size: NA; cdr3_aa: CASSYSGIEGGTEAFF; cdr3_nt: TGTGCCAGCAGTTACTCCGGGATCGAAGGGGGCACTGAAGCTTTCTTT
v_call: TRBV4-3; d_call: TRBD1; j_call: TRBJ2-7; clone_size: NA; cdr3_aa: CASSQLGQGAYEQYF; cdr3_nt: TGCGCCAGCAGCCAATTAGGACAGGGGGCTTACGAGCAGTACTTC
v_call: TRBV6-6; d_call: NA; j_call: TRBJ2-3; clone_size: NA; cdr3_aa: CASSSIGGAWTDTQYF; cdr3_nt: TGTGCCAGCAGTTCCATAGGGGGGGCGTGGACAGATACGCAGTATTTT
v_call: TRBV28; d_call: TRBD1; j_call: TRBJ1-5; clone_size: NA; cdr3_aa: CASSGQGDNQPQHF; cdr3_nt: TGTGCCAGCAGTGGACAGGGAGACAATCAGCCCCAGCATTTT
v_call: TRBV9; d_call: NA; j_call: TRBJ2-5; clone_size: NA; cdr3_aa: CASSVVRDGETQYF; cdr3_nt: TGTGCCAGCAGCGTAGTGAGGGATGGAGAGACCCAGTACTTC
v_call: TRBV4-3; d_call: NA; j_call: TRBJ1-6; clone_size: NA; cdr3_aa: CASSQGGVGFSPLHF; cdr3_nt: TGCGCCAGCAGCCAAGGGGGGGTAGGGTTTTCACCCCTCCACTTT
v_call: TRBV7-2; d_call: NA; j_call: TRBJ1-1; clone_size: NA; cdr3_aa: CASSLAEQGIITEAFF; cdr3_nt: TGTGCCAGCAGCTTAGCAGAACAGGGAATTATCACTGAAGCTTTCTTT
v_call: TRBV5-1; d_call: TRBD1; j_call: TRBJ1-2; clone_size: NA; cdr3_aa: CASSLGLTGGFGYTF; cdr3_nt: TGCGCCAGCAGCTTGGGGCTGACAGGGGGGTTCGGCTACACCTTC
v_call: TRBV7-2; d_call: TRBD1; j_call: TRBJ2-3; clone_size: NA; cdr3_aa: CASSPRQGEDTQYF; cdr3_nt: TGTGCCAGCAGCCCACGACAGGGAGAAGATACGCAGTATTTT